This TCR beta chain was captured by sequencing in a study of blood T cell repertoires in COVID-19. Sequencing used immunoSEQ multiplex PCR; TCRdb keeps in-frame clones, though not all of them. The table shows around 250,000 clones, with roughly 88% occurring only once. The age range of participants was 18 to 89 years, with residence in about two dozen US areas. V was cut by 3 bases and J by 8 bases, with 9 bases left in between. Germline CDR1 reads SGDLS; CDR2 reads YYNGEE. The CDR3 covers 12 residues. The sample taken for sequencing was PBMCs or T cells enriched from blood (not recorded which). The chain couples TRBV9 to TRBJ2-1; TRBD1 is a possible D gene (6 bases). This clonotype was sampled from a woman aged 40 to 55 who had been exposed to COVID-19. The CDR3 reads CASSAGDDEQFF. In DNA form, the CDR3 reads TGTGCCAGCAGCGCAGGGGACGATGAGCAGTTCTTC.